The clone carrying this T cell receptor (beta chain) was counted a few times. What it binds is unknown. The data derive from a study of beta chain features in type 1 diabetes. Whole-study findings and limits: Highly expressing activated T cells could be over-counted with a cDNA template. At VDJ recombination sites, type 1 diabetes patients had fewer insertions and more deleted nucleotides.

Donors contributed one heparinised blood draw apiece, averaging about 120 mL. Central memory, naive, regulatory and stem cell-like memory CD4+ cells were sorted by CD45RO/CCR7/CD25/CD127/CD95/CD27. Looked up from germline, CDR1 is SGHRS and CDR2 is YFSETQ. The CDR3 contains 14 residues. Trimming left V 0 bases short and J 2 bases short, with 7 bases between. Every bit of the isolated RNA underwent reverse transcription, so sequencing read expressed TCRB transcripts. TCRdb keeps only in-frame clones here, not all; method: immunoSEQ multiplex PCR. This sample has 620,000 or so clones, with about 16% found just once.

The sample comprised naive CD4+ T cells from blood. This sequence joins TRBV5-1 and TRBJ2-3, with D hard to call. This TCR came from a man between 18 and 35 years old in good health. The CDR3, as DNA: TGCGCCAGCAGCTTGGTTTCCTTCACAGATACGCAGTATTTT. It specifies CASSLVSFTDTQYF.